Given below is one T cell receptor (beta chain) in context. What it recognizes is unknown. This CDR3 region has 17 residues. J was trimmed by 5 bases and V by 0 bases; bases with no gene match: 9. The V gene's germline CDR1 is LNHNV and CDR2 YYDKDF (reference sequence). PCR was performed using 60 Vbeta and 13 Jbeta primers. Sequencing was performed with immunoSEQ multiplex PCR; in TCRdb, only in-frame clones are kept and a portion is missing. Among roughly 100,000 clones, approximately 16% were seen once, and the ten largest hold 0.83%. The data were taken from a study of cytomegalovirus exposure and HLA in healthy donors. Study-level findings and limits: There was a cluster of highly shared sequence variants that was likely a sequencing artifact.

J is TRBJ2-3 and V is TRBV15; 9 nucleotides agree with TRBD2. The receptor's source is a female donor in good health and CMV-seronegative. Sequences were obtained from PBMCs. For the CDR3, the DNA is TGTGCCACCAGCAGAGACCCAGGCGGGAGGGCCCAAGATACGCAGTATTTT. Encoded protein: CATSRDPGGRAQDTQYF. The complete variable domain, with remaining parts taken from reference TRBV15 and TRBJ2-3, reads DAMVIQNPRYQVTQFGKPVTLSCSQTLNHNVMYWYQQKSSQAPKLLFHYYDKDFNNEADTPDNFQSRRPNTSFCFLDIRSPGLGDTAMYLCATSRDPGGRAQDTQYFGPGTRLTVL.